The sequence of this T cell receptor beta chain was determined in a study of T cells and Merkel cell carcinoma outcomes. The CDR3 is 14 residues long. Per germline, CDR1 SGHRS and CDR2 YFSETQ. The V gene lost 0 bases and the J gene lost 3 bases, with 10 bases spanning the gap. The protocol was immunoSEQ multiplex PCR, while the TCRdb copy is restricted to in-frame clones and leaves out a portion. The data hold some 21,000 clones, with over 75% observed a single time. The sequence came from a human donor with Merkel cell carcinoma. Sequenced: tumor tissue from Merkel cell carcinoma. The chain carries TRBV5-1 and TRBJ2-7; no clear D. DNA of the CDR3: TGCGCCAGCAGCTTGGACGGTACGGACTACGAGCAGTACTTC. Its protein product is CASSLDGTDYEQYF.